Listed below are T cell receptor beta chains from one sample, sequenced in a study of CD8 T cells in ankylosing spondylitis. TCRdb recomputed calls from the 5' RACE reads with MiXCR, one row per CDR3 protein. Among around 220,000 distinct CDR3 sequences, around 20% were seen once, and the ten largest hold 40% to 50%. Sequencing was done on a sample of blood, either unsorted or a sorted T cell fraction (not recorded which). The receptors come from a male donor with ankylosing spondylitis. Both conserved end residues are part of each CDR3. Size is stated for part of the rows, as once, few or many counts, or as a class when the clone is expanded.

>NA|TRBJ2-1|TRBV10-3
CAIGDSTYNEQFF
>many|TRBJ2-1|TRBV28
CASSFLNEQFF
>NA|TRBJ2-6|TRBV7-8
CASSLAGGSGANVLTF
>NA|TRBJ1-1|TRBV5-1
CASSLRDSLNTEAFF
>NA|TRBJ1-1|TRBV14
CASSQDPGHYTEAFF
>NA|TRBJ2-5|TRBV25-1
CASRYGGSETQYF
>NA|TRBJ2-1|TRBV7-9
CASSPQSGQFF
>many|TRBJ2-1|TRBV7-8
CASSYDGNSYNEQFF
>NA|TRBJ2-1|TRBV20-1
CSATGTSGGADEQFF
>few|TRBJ1-1|TRBV3-1
CASSQTTGNTEAFF
>NA|TRBJ2-1|TRBV12-5
CASGMNYNEQFF
>many|TRBJ2-3|TRBV12-3/TRBV12-4
CASSQSGGESTDTQYF
>NA|TRBJ2-7|TRBV11-2
CASSFNVPGLAVHEQYF
>NA|TRBJ2-5|TRBV5-6
CASSLNGLAGGPETQYF
>NA|TRBJ2-1|TRBV5-1
CASNDGGALWDNEQFF